This TCR beta chain was sequenced in a study of blood T cell repertoires in COVID-19 (dated by TCRdb to 2019 to 2021). Background on the whole study: The collaborator samples originated in the United States, Italy and Spain and spanned the acute and convalescent phases of COVID-19. The repertoires were made available in a free public database intended to serve as a resource for research on the immune response to SARS-CoV-2. The dataset comprised deeply sampled blood TCRbeta repertoires from subjects exposed to, actively infected with, or recovered from COVID-19. The prospective study material was composed of cDNA or gDNA derived from T cells, B-cell-depleted T cells, or PBMCs. The samples were drawn from the first 160 participants of the ongoing ImmuneRACE study and from over 950 subjects provided by 6 global collaborators. The sample metadata nearly always contained a de-identified subject ID, COVID-19 status, age in years and sex. HLA class I and class II types, where available, came from metadata supplied by the sample provider rather than from assay-based typing.

A word on this clone: What this receptor recognizes is not known. No per-base quality is available; no much larger clone lies one base away.

V and J are trimmed by 4 bases and 3 bases, and the gene matches miss 15 bases of the junction. Via the germline V gene (reference sequence), CDR1 is LGHDT and CDR2 YNNKEL. The CDR3 runs 20 residues from the cysteine to the phenylalanine. The entry retains the CDR3 DNA only, 60 bases that are in frame from base 1. Enrolling through a virtual design, the prospective study's participants ranged in age from roughly 18 to 95 years and lived across roughly 23 United States geographic areas. In the prospective study, participants were assigned to cohorts based on the clinical history participants reported in a screening survey and a study questionnaire. Recovered participants in ImmuneRACE Cohort 3 were defined as having two consecutive negative NP/OP PCR tests, clearance from a healthcare professional, or resolution of symptoms. Each participant in the prospective study had whole blood, serum and a nasopharyngeal or oropharyngeal swab collected by mobile phlebotomists. Over an approximately two-month period, participants in the prospective study had the option of providing additional blood draws and questionnaires. Blood samples from the prospective study were shipped frozen or at room temperature prior to DNA extraction.

Beyond this particular receptor, the publication reports: Clinical and demographic metadata were provided uncurated, with the amount varying by source and participant.

TCRbeta CDR3 regions were amplified from genomic DNA using the immunoSEQ Assay, a bias-controlled multiplex PCR. In the paper's pipeline: The number of nucleated cells in each sample was estimated by amplification of reference gene primers within the assay. Sequence reads were collapsed and filtered to measure the absolute abundance of every unique TCRbeta CDR3 rearrangement. For each sample, productive Simpson clonality was calculated by taking the square root of Simpson's diversity index across productive rearrangements. The table comes from immuneACCESS by way of TCRdb, which keeps in-frame sequences with V and J called. Part of the clones is missing from these tables; in studies checked, under half for an unresolved V gene and the rest for unknown reasons. D and trimming were read from the DNA, whereas the V and J calls and clone size are those reported in that table. Present in this sample are under 200,000 clones, around 89% of which were seen just once. Of the sample, 7.5% to 10% falls within the top ten clones.

The TCR comes from a woman aged 18 to 35 who had recovered from COVID-19. Rearrangement joined TRBV3-1 (or the pseudogene TRBV3-2) to TRBJ2-6; 10 central nucleotides agree with TRBD1. Input material: PBMCs or T cells enriched from blood (not recorded which). The DNA sequence reads TGTGCCAGCAGCCGAACTATGATCCGGGACAGGGGCTTTGGGGCCAACGTCCTGACTTTC. It codes for CASSRTMIRDRGFGANVLTF.